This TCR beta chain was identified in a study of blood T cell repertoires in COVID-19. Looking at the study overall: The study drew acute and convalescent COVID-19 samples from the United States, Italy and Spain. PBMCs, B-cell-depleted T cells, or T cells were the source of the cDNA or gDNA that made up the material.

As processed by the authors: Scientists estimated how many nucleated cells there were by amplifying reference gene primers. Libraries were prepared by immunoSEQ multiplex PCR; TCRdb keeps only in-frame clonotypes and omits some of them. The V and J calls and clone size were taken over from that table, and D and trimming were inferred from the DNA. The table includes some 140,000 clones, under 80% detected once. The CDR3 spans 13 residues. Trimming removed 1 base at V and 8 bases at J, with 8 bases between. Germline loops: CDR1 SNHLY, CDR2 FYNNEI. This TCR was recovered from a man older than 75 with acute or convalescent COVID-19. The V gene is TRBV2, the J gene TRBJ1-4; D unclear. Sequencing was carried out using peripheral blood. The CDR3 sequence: CASSEEKREKLFF. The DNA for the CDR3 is TGTGCCAGCAGTGAAGAGAAACGGGAAAAACTGTTTTTT.